The 7 T cell receptor beta chains below all came from one sample that was sequenced in a study of blood T cell repertoires in COVID-19. The method was immunoSEQ multiplex PCR; TCRdb's version includes in-frame clones alone and lacks a portion of them. This table has about 170,000 clones, over 80% appearing once. Sequenced: peripheral blood. All receptors come from a woman aged 80 or over with COVID-19, enrolled during active disease.

This clone has only one observation. The chain has TRBV5-4 and TRBJ1-1; no definite D call. Germline assignment: CDR1 SGHNT and CDR2 YYREEE (reference sequence). With 3 bases removed from V and 0 bases from J, the gap between germline ends came to 12 bases. The CDR3 is 15 amino acids. The CDR3 DNA follows: TGTGCCAGCAGCTGGCGGGCAGGTGTGAACACTGAAGCTTTCTTT. Encoded protein: CASSWRAGVNTEAFF.

This sequence joins TRBV7-3 and TRBJ1-2, with TRBD1 matching over 7 bases. There are 14 residues in the CDR3. V shed 2 bases, J shed 2 bases, and the junction held 2 bases outside the gene matches. Germline CDR1 reads SGHTA; CDR2 reads FQGTGA. The CDR3 region has the DNA TGTGCCAGCAGCTTAGACAGGGACAACTATGGCTACACCTTC. Encoded protein: CASSLDRDNYGYTF.

The chain carries TRBV11-2 and TRBJ1-2; tentatively, D is TRBD1 (5 bases). Trimming took off 6 bases at V and 4 bases at J, with 18 bases between the two ends. Germline V CDR1 and CDR2: SGHAT, FQNNGV. The CDR3 length is 15 residues. The CDR3 here is CASRGRGYGTYGYTF. Here the CDR3 DNA reads TGTGCCAGCAGAGGGAGGGGTTACGGGACCTATGGCTACACCTTC. The full variable domain, completed using reference TRBV11-2 and TRBJ1-2, is EAGVAQSPRYKIIEKRQSVAFWCNPISGHATLYWYQQILGQGPKLLIQFQNNGVVDDSQLPKDRFSAERLKGVDSTLKIQPAKLEDSAVYLCASRGRGYGTYGYTFGSGTRLTVV.

The J gene is TRBJ1-4, the V gene TRBV6-5; D not resolved. The CDR3 extends over 11 amino acids. Looked up from germline, CDR1 is MNHEY and CDR2 is SVGAGI. The V end was cut by 8 bases, the J end by 10 bases, with 11 bases between. CDR3 residues: CASLGEGKLFF. CDR3 DNA sequence: TGTGCCAGCCTAGGTGAGGGAAAACTGTTTTTT.

The chain uses TRBV19 and TRBJ1-1, with D hard to call. Trimming left V 6 bases short and J 2 bases short, with 10 bases between. The germline V gene encodes CDR1 LNHDA and CDR2 SQIVND (reference sequence). The CDR3 consists of 13 residues. As DNA, the CDR3 is TGTGCCAGTAGCCTAGGATCTAACACTGAAGCTTTCTTT. Protein product: CASSLGSNTEAFF.

The V and J genes are TRBV7-8 and TRBJ2-1; D remains ambiguous. The germline V gene has CDR1 SGHVS and CDR2 FQNEAQ. V was trimmed by 5 bases and J by 8 bases, leaving 13 bases between them. This CDR3 contains 13 residues. The CDR3 coding sequence is TGTGCCAGCAGCATCGACTCGTCCGATGAGCAGTTCTTC. Its translation is CASSIDSSDEQFF.

J is TRBJ2-6 and V is TRBV5-6; D might be TRBD1 (6 bases). This CDR3 comprises 17 residues. Germline V lookup: CDR1 SGHDT, CDR2 YYEEEE. Trimming pared 3 bases from V and 0 bases from J, leaving 13 bases between. The CDR3: CASSSGQFRSGANVLTF. In DNA, the CDR3 is TGTGCCAGCAGCTCCGGACAGTTTCGCTCTGGGGCCAACGTCCTGACTTTC.